Shown below are 29 T cell receptor beta chains from a single sample sequenced in a study of cytomegalovirus exposure and HLA in healthy donors. The PCR ran on 60 Vbeta and 13 Jbeta primers. Method: immunoSEQ multiplex PCR; TCRdb's copy keeps in-frame clones and lacks some. The sample contains about 160,000 clones, around 69% of which appear only once. Sequenced input: PBMCs. The receptor source for this set is a woman aged 30 to 39 in good health and CMV-seronegative.

J is TRBJ1-6 and V is TRBV13; D possibly corresponds to TRBD1 (6 bases). This CDR3 contains 14 residues. Germline lookup yields CDR1 PRHDT and CDR2 FYEKMQ (reference sequence). The ends were cut back, 1 base at V and 9 bases at J, with 10 bases in the middle. CDR3 region: CASSLEQGSSPLHF. The DNA for the CDR3 is TGTGCCAGCAGCTTAGAACAGGGCTCTTCACCCCTCCACTTT.

The chain employs TRBV6-5 and TRBJ2-7; the D is unclear. CDR3 length: 11 residues. CDR1 MNHEY and CDR2 SVGAGI come from the germline V gene. Trimming took off 4 bases at V and 2 bases at J, with 3 bases between the two ends. The CDR3, as DNA: TGTGCCAGCAGTTCGGCCTACGAGCAGTACTTC. Protein sequence: CASSSAYEQYF.

The V and J genes are TRBV2 and TRBJ1-4; weak D call: TRBD1 (6 bases). The ends were cut back, 3 bases at V and 8 bases at J, with 7 bases in the middle. Germline V lookup: CDR1 SNHLY, CDR2 FYNNEI. The CDR3 runs to 12 residues. The CDR3 sequence: CASSETGEKLFF. The CDR3 DNA reads as TGTGCCAGCAGTGAGACAGGCGAAAAACTGTTTTTT. Supplemented by reference TRBV2 and TRBJ1-4, the full variable domain reads EPEVTQTPSHQVTQMGQEVILRCVPISNHLYFYWYRQILGQKVEFLVSFYNNEISEKSEIFDDQFSVERPDGSNFTLKIRSTKLEDSAMYFCASSETGEKLFFGSGTQLSVL.

This clone has a handful of counts. This chain links TRBV18 with TRBJ2-7; the D gene is possibly TRBD1 (6 bases). CDR3 length equals 16 residues. V was trimmed by 3 bases and J by 3 bases, leaving 18 bases between them. Germline assignment: CDR1 KGHSH and CDR2 LQKENI. CDR3 DNA: TGTGCCAGCTCACCGCAAATGACAGGTGAAGGCTACGAGCAGTACTTC. Amino acids: CASSPQMTGEGYEQYF.

This clone was observed once. The chain employs TRBV28 and TRBJ1-5; D is undetermined. The CDR3 totals 13 residues. Trimming left V 7 bases short and J 5 bases short, with 12 bases between. The germline V gene encodes CDR1 MDHEN and CDR2 SYDVKM. The CDR3 sequence is CASIAEFHQPQHF. The DNA for the CDR3 is TGTGCCAGCATAGCCGAGTTCCATCAGCCCCAGCATTTT.

This chain links TRBV4-1 with TRBJ2-1; D call uncertain. V gave up 3 bases and J gave up 0 bases, with 12 bases separating them. Germline V gene data show CDR1 as MGHRA and CDR2 as YSYEKL. The CDR3 has 16 residues. CDR3 sequence reads: CASSQPLESSYNEQFF. The CDR3 DNA reads TGCGCCAGCAGCCAGCCCCTAGAGAGCTCCTACAATGAGCAGTTCTTC.

In its sample, this clone was seen once. The chain has TRBV5-4 and TRBJ2-3, with 9 bases aligning to TRBD2. The V segment lost 0 bases and the J segment 6 bases; nucleotides outside the gene matches: 5. Germline CDR1 is SGHNT and CDR2 is YYREEE (reference sequence). This CDR3 contains 15 residues. DNA for the CDR3: TGTGCCAGCAGCTTGGCCTTAGCGGGAGTGGATACGCAGTATTTT. Translating gives CASSLALAGVDTQYF.

The chain uses TRBV5-6 and TRBJ2-5, with D tentatively TRBD2 (5 bases). The germline CDR1 and CDR2 sequences are SGHDT and YYEEEE. There are 14 residues in the CDR3. Trimming took 3 bases from V and 2 from J, leaving 11 bases between them. The CDR3 loop reads CASSSDSGQETQYF. The CDR3 DNA is TGTGCCAGCAGCTCGGACTCGGGACAAGAGACCCAGTACTTC.

V and J are TRBV7-2 and TRBJ2-1, with D perhaps TRBD2 (6 bases). The length of the CDR3 is 15 residues. Germline CDR1 reads SGHTA; CDR2 reads FQGNSA. V shed 1 base and J shed 7 bases, with 14 bases lying between them. CDR3 coding DNA: TGTGCCAGCAGCTTAGTGGCGGCCCGGGGGAATGAGCAGTTCTTC. It yields the protein CASSLVAARGNEQFF.

The chain employs TRBV4-1 and TRBJ2-7, with 9 nucleotides matching TRBD1. This CDR3 is 17 amino acids long. The V gene's germline CDR1 is MGHRA and CDR2 YSYEKL. With 2 bases clipped from V and 1 base from J, the junction kept 9 bases outside the gene matches. CDR3 residues: CASSQTLDRGGSYEQYF. The CDR3 DNA follows: TGCGCCAGCAGCCAAACTTTGGACAGGGGCGGATCCTACGAGCAGTACTTC.

This chain uses TRBV23-1 with TRBJ1-1; D is perhaps TRBD1 (5 bases). TRBV23-1 is an ORF, and what it does is uncertain. The CDR3 length is 13 residues. Trimming took off 8 bases at V and 4 bases at J, with 14 bases between the two ends. This CDR3 reads CASWGGRGTEAFF. CDR3 bases: TGCGCCAGCTGGGGGGGGAGGGGCACTGAAGCTTTCTTT.

This rearrangement joins TRBV7-4 to TRBJ1-2; D gene uncertain. The CDR3 is 13 amino acids. CDR1 and CDR2 (germline): SGHVT, SQSDAQ. V was pared by 3 bases and J by 4 bases, with 9 bases between. In nucleotides, the CDR3 is TGTGCCAGCAGCTTCGTCACAGCCTATGGCTACACCTTC. Translation gives CASSFVTAYGYTF.

This clone came up a few times. This chain links TRBV7-9 with TRBJ1-1, with 9 bases lining up with TRBD1. Germline V gene sequence: CDR1 SEHNR, CDR2 FQNEAQ (reference sequence). Germline trimming cut 5 bases from V and 5 bases from J; bases unmatched to any gene: 6. This CDR3 has 14 residues. CDR3 sequence (DNA): TGTGCCAGCAGCCCCCGGGACAGGGTGACTGAAGCTTTCTTT. Translation: CASSPRDRVTEAFF.

This chain's CDR3 is CASSRGNEQFF. For the CDR3, the DNA is TGTGCCAGCAGCCGCGGGAATGAGCAGTTCTTC. The chain carries TRBV6-5 and TRBJ2-1; possible D gene TRBD2, 5 bases. The CDR3 is made up of 11 amino acids. Germline values: CDR1 MNHEY, CDR2 SVGAGI. Trimming took 6 bases from V and 7 from J, leaving 7 bases between them.

The chain employs TRBV11-2 and TRBJ2-1; D not resolved. The CDR3 loop spans 16 amino acids. Deletions cut 5 bases from V and 0 bases from J, with 14 bases between. Germline V lookup: CDR1 SGHAT, CDR2 FQNNGV. The CDR3 bases are TGTGCCAGCAGCCATGAGAGAAGTCGCTCCTACAATGAGCAGTTCTTC. Its translation is CASSHERSRSYNEQFF.

The chain employs TRBV5-1 and TRBJ1-2, with 9 bases lining up with TRBD1. The CDR3 consists of 17 residues. V lost 0 bases, J lost 5 bases, and 11 bases stayed unmatched. Germline CDR1 is SGHRS and CDR2 is YFSETQ. This chain's CDR3 is CASSLGRTGEFDYGYTF. The CDR3 nucleotides read TGCGCCAGCAGCTTGGGTAGGACAGGGGAGTTTGATTATGGCTACACCTTC. Combining the CDR3 with reference TRBV5-1 and TRBJ1-2 gives the whole variable domain KAGVTQTPRYLIKTRGQQVTLSCSPISGHRSVSWYQQTPGQGLQFLFEYFSETQRNKGNFPGRFSGRQFSNSRSEMNVSTLELGDSALYLCASSLGRTGEFDYGYTFGSGTRLTVV.

This clone was counted only a few times. The chain links TRBV6-6 to TRBJ2-3; TRBD1 might be the D (7 bases). The length of the CDR3 is 15 residues. The germline V gene has CDR1 MNHNY and CDR2 SVGAGI (reference sequence). The V end lost 2 bases, the J end lost 2 bases, and 11 bases lay between the germline ends. The DNA for the CDR3 is TGTGCCAGCAGTTACGGCAGGGGGGTCACAGATACGCAGTATTTT. It encodes CASSYGRGVTDTQYF.

This clone has a handful of counts. Other DNA variants within this sample encode the same CDR3. The chain uses TRBV5-1 and TRBJ2-1, with 10 bases aligning to TRBD2. CDR1 is SGHRS and CDR2 is YFSETQ in the germline V gene. V was clipped by 0 bases and J by 7 bases; unmatched bases: 1. The CDR3 loop spans 14 amino acids. The CDR3 region has the DNA TGCGCCAGCAGCTTGGGACTAGCGGGTAATGAGCAGTTCTTC. Encoded protein: CASSLGLAGNEQFF.

This rearrangement joins TRBV18 to TRBJ2-2; D is perhaps TRBD2 (5 bases). Germline loops: CDR1 KGHSH, CDR2 LQKENI. The CDR3 sequence is 15 residues long. V was cut by 8 bases and J by 4 bases, with 17 bases left in between. The CDR3 DNA is TGTGCCAGCCGACACCCGGGGAAGGGCACCGGGGAGCTGTTTTTT. This encodes CASRHPGKGTGELFF.

The chain uses TRBV2 and TRBJ1-6; D is unclear. The CDR3 runs 12 residues. V was cut by 10 bases and J by 9 bases, with 13 bases left in between. Germline CDR1 and CDR2: SNHLY and FYNNEI. The DNA for the CDR3 is TGTGCCAACAGCCTGGGCAGTTCACCCCTCCACTTT. It codes for CANSLGSSPLHF.

The genes are TRBV6-5 and TRBJ1-5; D remains ambiguous. Germline CDR1 is MNHEY and CDR2 is SVGAGI. V gave up 0 bases and J gave up 6 bases, with 9 bases separating them. The CDR3 is 14 amino acids. The CDR3 protein is CASSYSAGPQPQHF. In DNA, the CDR3 is TGTGCCAGCAGTTACTCGGCAGGTCCTCAGCCCCAGCATTTT.

The CDR3 region has the DNA TGTGCCAGCAGTGCAGACCCGATGGGGGCCGGCTACACCTTC. Translation: CASSADPMGAGYTF. The V gene is TRBV25-1, the J gene TRBJ1-2, with D perhaps matching TRBD1 (6 bases). Looked up from germline, CDR1 is MGHDK and CDR2 is SYGVNS. The V gene lost 4 bases and the J gene lost 8 bases, with 17 bases spanning the gap. This CDR3 region has 14 residues.

This sequence joins TRBV7-2 and TRBJ1-5, with D uncertain. Looked up from germline, CDR1 is SGHTA and CDR2 is FQGNSA. The CDR3 contains 12 residues. Trimming removed 5 bases at V and 5 bases at J, with 7 bases between. The CDR3 loop reads CASSRADQPQHF. As DNA, the CDR3 is TGTGCCAGCAGCAGAGCCGATCAGCCCCAGCATTTT.

This chain connects TRBV6-4 to TRBJ1-2; the match to TRBD1 covers 8 bases. This CDR3 contains 12 residues. J gave up 7 bases and V 3 bases, and 1 base lay outside the gene matches. Germline CDR1 is MRHNA and CDR2 is SNTAGT. The CDR3 loop reads CASSEQGGGYTF. The CDR3 coding sequence is TGTGCCAGCAGTGAACAGGGGGGTGGCTACACCTTC.

This clone came up a few times. CDR3 sequence reads: CASSQQPRGGASYNEQFF. In DNA form, the CDR3 reads TGTGCCAGCAGCCAACAACCTCGGGGCGGGGCTTCATACAATGAGCAGTTCTTC. The chain uses TRBV4-2 and TRBJ2-1, with TRBD2 as a possible D gene (6 bases). This CDR3 region has 18 residues. Germline lookup yields CDR1 LGHNA and CDR2 YNFKEQ. Trimming pared 2 bases from V and 4 bases from J, leaving 21 bases between.

The chain combines TRBV19 with TRBJ1-2; maybe TRBD1 (6 bases). CDR3 length: 16 residues. In germline, CDR1 is LNHDA, CDR2 SQIVND (reference sequence). Deletions cut 3 bases from V and 4 bases from J, with 18 bases between. The CDR3 coding sequence is TGTGCCAGTAGTATCCCCCGGGACACAGAAATCTATGGCTACACCTTC. Amino acids: CASSIPRDTEIYGYTF.

This clone was recorded once. DNA of the CDR3: TGTGCCAGCAGGAGTATTAGCGCTGAAGCTTTCTTT. Residues: CASRSISAEAFF. V gene TRBV2 combines with J gene TRBJ1-1; the D is unclear. V shed 6 bases and J shed 6 bases, with 11 bases lying between them. This CDR3 has 12 amino acids. From germline, CDR1 is SNHLY and CDR2 FYNNEI. Using reference TRBV2 and TRBJ1-1 for the parts outside the CDR3, the full variable domain is EPEVTQTPSHQVTQMGQEVILRCVPISNHLYFYWYRQILGQKVEFLVSFYNNEISEKSEIFDDQFSVERPDGSNFTLKIRSTKLEDSAMYFCASRSISAEAFFGQGTRLTVV.

The rearrangement uses TRBV6-4 and TRBJ1-6; TRBD1 matches at 7 bases. CDR3 length equals 14 residues. The germline CDR1 and CDR2 sequences are MRHNA and SNTAGT. The V gene end was trimmed by 4 bases and the J gene end by 6 bases; junction bases not matched to a gene: 3. CDR3 protein: CASSAQGVNSPLHF. The CDR3 coding sequence is TGTGCCAGCAGTGCTCAGGGGGTTAATTCACCCCTCCACTTT.

This chain's CDR3 is CASSFGDYGYTF. Written as DNA, the CDR3 is TGTGCCAGCAGCTTCGGAGACTATGGCTACACCTTC. The chain recombines TRBV5-4 with TRBJ1-2; D call uncertain. Per the germline V gene, CDR1 is SGHNT and CDR2 is YYREEE (reference sequence). The CDR3 has 12 amino acids. V was pared by 2 bases and J by 3 bases, with 5 bases between.